Listed below are T cell receptor beta chains from one sample, sequenced in a study of CD8+ T cells in alopecia areata. Generated by immunoSEQ multiplex PCR, the TCRdb table keeps only in-frame clones and is missing some. Among approximately 120,000 clones listed, over 60% were seen once. The sequencing here drew on CD4+ T cells sorted from blood, taken at week 4, from a patient treated with tofacitinib. The receptor source for this set is a human donor with alopecia areata. Each CDR3 is given without its conserved first and last residue. Fields, in order: V gene, J gene, CDR3 protein.

V gene: TRBV4-2; J gene: TRBJ2-4; CDR3 protein: ASSPLQGIQY
V gene: TRBV28; J gene: TRBJ2-3; CDR3 protein: ASRGRRGGSSIGTQY
V gene: TRBV6-1; J gene: TRBJ2-5; CDR3 protein: ASSAIQGETQY
V gene: TRBV7-6; J gene: TRBJ2-7; CDR3 protein: ASSLRQGGSYEQY
V gene: TRBV5-1; J gene: TRBJ1-6; CDR3 protein: ASSQEENSPLH
V gene: TRBV9; J gene: TRBJ2-7; CDR3 protein: ASSAMGEQY
V gene: TRBV10-3; J gene: TRBJ2-5; CDR3 protein: ATLQGAEETQY
V gene: TRBV9; J gene: TRBJ1-6; CDR3 protein: ASSPGTGGIVNSPLH
V gene: TRBV10-3; J gene: TRBJ1-2; CDR3 protein: AISVGENYGYT
V gene: TRBV5-1; J gene: TRBJ1-1; CDR3 protein: ASGPGSANTEAF
V gene: TRBV4-3; J gene: TRBJ2-7; CDR3 protein: ASSQGTLGGSEQY
V gene: TRBV27; J gene: TRBJ2-1; CDR3 protein: ASRRSTGTSYNEQF
V gene: TRBV7-2; J gene: TRBJ1-2; CDR3 protein: ASSNRGRTGINYGYT
V gene: TRBV7-3; J gene: TRBJ2-1; CDR3 protein: ASSLEEGGKF
V gene: TRBV5-6; J gene: TRBJ2-1; CDR3 protein: ASTAGAGITYNEQF
V gene: TRBV11-1; J gene: TRBJ2-7; CDR3 protein: ASSLAPGTDPYEQY
V gene: TRBV5-4; J gene: TRBJ1-2; CDR3 protein: ASSFKGTGYGYT
V gene: TRBV18; J gene: TRBJ2-5; CDR3 protein: ASSPDRKQETQY
V gene: TRBV20-1; J gene: TRBJ2-5; CDR3 protein: SGLAKETQY
V gene: TRBV4-1; J gene: NA; CDR3 protein: ASSQSGQNYEQY
V gene: TRBV29-1; J gene: TRBJ2-6; CDR3 protein: SVGQGTAGANVLT
V gene: TRBV27; J gene: TRBJ1-6; CDR3 protein: ASSLSQEYSPLH
V gene: TRBV7-7; J gene: TRBJ1-1; CDR3 protein: ASSFLPEGAF
V gene: TRBV29-1; J gene: TRBJ1-1; CDR3 protein: SAGARNTEAF
V gene: TRBV30; J gene: TRBJ2-1; CDR3 protein: AWSVGGGHEQF
V gene: TRBV9; J gene: TRBJ2-3; CDR3 protein: ASSVEGTDTQY
V gene: TRBV11-2; J gene: TRBJ2-3; CDR3 protein: ASSPGPTDTQY
V gene: TRBV7-9; J gene: TRBJ1-6; CDR3 protein: ASSLQADSPLH
V gene: TRBV30; J gene: TRBJ2-7; CDR3 protein: AWAGRWRSQGAYEQY
V gene: TRBV14; J gene: TRBJ2-7; CDR3 protein: ASSQPDSYEQY
V gene: TRBV6-1; J gene: TRBJ2-5; CDR3 protein: ASSLLAGVETQY
V gene: TRBV27; J gene: TRBJ2-5; CDR3 protein: ASRPRGTVKTLETQY
V gene: TRBV29-1; J gene: TRBJ2-7; CDR3 protein: SVAAGTASFKY
V gene: TRBV9; J gene: TRBJ2-1; CDR3 protein: ASSVRPGPQNNEQF
V gene: TRBV5-1; J gene: TRBJ2-3; CDR3 protein: ASSLGGTDTQY
V gene: TRBV29-1; J gene: TRBJ2-2; CDR3 protein: SVEGTGELF
V gene: TRBV5-1; J gene: TRBJ2-1; CDR3 protein: ASSLQVHNEQF
V gene: TRBV4-2; J gene: TRBJ1-4; CDR3 protein: ASSQRGGTNEKLF
V gene: TRBV14; J gene: TRBJ2-2; CDR3 protein: ASSQDREDTGELF
V gene: TRBV5-1; J gene: TRBJ2-7; CDR3 protein: ASSPDSYEQY
V gene: TRBV29-1; J gene: TRBJ2-5; CDR3 protein: SVAASGGETQY
V gene: TRBV7-2; J gene: TRBJ1-2; CDR3 protein: ASRLPVNYGYT
V gene: TRBV4-3; J gene: TRBJ2-2; CDR3 protein: ASSQEKGTGELF
V gene: TRBV28; J gene: TRBJ1-2; CDR3 protein: AIGRPGGGYT
V gene: TRBV5-1; J gene: TRBJ2-5; CDR3 protein: ASSTKLIAGERETQY
V gene: TRBV29-1; J gene: TRBJ1-1; CDR3 protein: SVVAGSSVTF
V gene: TRBV27; J gene: TRBJ2-7; CDR3 protein: ASSSPGTGGYEQY
V gene: TRBV5-1; J gene: TRBJ2-4; CDR3 protein: ASSLAGGPKNIQY
V gene: TRBV7-2; J gene: TRBJ1-5; CDR3 protein: ASSLRDRVNQPQH
V gene: TRBV27; J gene: TRBJ2-1; CDR3 protein: ASSSDRLAGGPVTHEQF
V gene: TRBV6-1; J gene: TRBJ2-1; CDR3 protein: ASRESEEF